This T cell receptor beta chain was sequenced in a study of blood T cell repertoires in COVID-19. Looking at the study overall: The samples span acute and convalescent COVID-19 from the United States, Italy and Spain. From T cells, B-cell-depleted T cells, or PBMCs came the material, which was cDNA or gDNA.

This CDR3 has 17 amino acids. V lost 6 bases to trimming and J lost 3 bases; unmatched junction nucleotides: 11. Germline CDR1 is LNHDA and CDR2 is SQIVND (reference sequence). This clone has only one observation. In the authors' methods: Using reference gene primer amplification, nucleated cell counts were estimated. Method: immunoSEQ multiplex PCR; TCRdb's copy keeps in-frame clones and lacks some. V, J and clone size were drawn from that table, and D and trimming were deduced from the DNA. The sample includes approximately 250,000 clones, roughly nine tenths of them seen just once. The sequence derives from a woman aged 60-75 years who had recovered from COVID-19. This rearrangement joins TRBV19 to TRBJ2-2, with 9 bases identical to TRBD1. Sequencing was done on a sample of peripheral blood. CDR3 sequence (DNA): TGTGCCAGTAGAAAAACAGGGGGCGCGGAGGACACCGGGGAGCTGTTTTTT. This gives the protein CASRKTGGAEDTGELFF.